This TCR beta chain is from a study of human T cells and chemical hapten exposure. The time point here: patch test 3, about 24 weeks after DPC sensitization. As to treatment: therapeutic diphenylcyclopropenone sensitization with weekly scalp DPC. Notes on the study in general: As the donors had alopecia, their immune response may differ from healthy people's. No alteration of TCRs above 1 in 1000 frequency was seen with DPC sensitization.

Concerning this clonotype itself: What it binds is unknown.

Individual cDNA molecules received unique molecular identifiers in the library. Each CDR3 protein gets one entry after TCRdb re-called the RACE reads with MiXCR. Altogether around 200,000 distinct CDR3 sequences are present, about 25% being singletons, with the ten largest covering about 2.5%. Here the sequenced sample was whole blood, taken in connection with sensitization to the hapten diphenylcyclopropenone (DPC). This receptor was taken from a woman between 40 and 55 years old with alopecia areata. Some clones in this sample may be carry-over from other donors' samples.

Written as DNA, the CDR3 is TGTGCCAGCAGCATACAGGGGATCAACGAGCAGTACTTC. Its translation: CASSIQGINEQYF. This chain uses TRBV7-2 with TRBJ2-7; 7 nucleotides agree with TRBD1. CDR1 is SGHTA, CDR2 FQGNSA, per germline. This CDR3 spans 13 amino acids. Losses at the gene ends were 5 bases for V and 5 bases for J; bases not matched to a gene: 6.